The next 10 T cell receptor beta chains were all read from a single sample in a study of blood T cell repertoires in COVID-19. The table came from immunoSEQ multiplex PCR; TCRdb's copy has only in-frame clones and leaves some out. The top ten hold 4% to 4.5% of the sample, which has roughly 250,000 clones, roughly 88% seen once. Sequencing was carried out using PBMCs or T cells enriched from blood (not recorded which). Receptors were obtained from a woman in her thirties who had recovered from COVID-19.

This rearrangement joins TRBV9 to TRBJ1-2; TRBD1 agrees at 7 bases. After removal of 3 bases from V and 3 bases from J, the junction contained 8 bases not matched to a gene. The CDR3 covers 15 residues. Germline-derived CDR1 and CDR2 are SGDLS and YYNGEE. The CDR3 DNA reads TGTGCCAGCAGCGGGTCGACAGGGCCGGACTATGGCTACACCTTC. Its translation is CASSGSTGPDYGYTF.

In nucleotides, the CDR3 is TGTGCCAGCAGTTTTGGACAGGGAACAGGAGCCCAGCATTTT. It translates to CASSFGQGTGAQHF. The chain couples TRBV28 to TRBJ1-5; 8 positions match TRBD1. V was clipped by 3 bases and J by 11 bases; unmatched bases: 9. The length of the CDR3 is 14 residues. Germline V gene sequence: CDR1 MDHEN, CDR2 SYDVKM.

This clone was counted only a few times. This chain connects TRBV10-3 to TRBJ2-1, with TRBD2 identical over 16 bases. The CDR3 loop spans 20 amino acids. The V gene end was trimmed by 8 bases and the J gene end by 6 bases; junction bases not matched to a gene: 19. Germline lookup yields CDR1 ENHRY and CDR2 SYGVKD. The CDR3 loop reads CAIGTSGGDWLKNIINEQFF. The CDR3 nucleotides read TGTGCCATCGGGACTAGCGGGGGGGACTGGTTAAAAAACATCATCAATGAGCAGTTCTTC.

This clone showed up just a few times. The gene calls are TRBV28 and TRBJ2-1; D is undetermined. In germline, CDR1 is MDHEN, CDR2 SYDVKM. The CDR3 runs to 13 residues. V was trimmed by 8 bases and J by 0 bases, leaving 8 bases between them. The CDR3 sequence is CASLAPSYNEQFF. The CDR3 DNA sequence: TGTGCCAGCCTGGCCCCCTCCTACAATGAGCAGTTCTTC.

The V gene is TRBV5-8, the J gene TRBJ2-7; 7 bases fit TRBD2. CDR3 length: 15 residues. J gave up 5 bases and V 1 base, and 9 bases lay outside the gene matches. In germline, CDR1 is SGHTS, CDR2 YDEGEE. CDR3 protein: CASSLSIRGVHEQYF. The CDR3 nucleotides are TGTGCCAGCAGCTTGTCTATCCGGGGGGTGCACGAGCAGTACTTC.

The chain joins TRBV19 to TRBJ1-5; D might be TRBD1 (5 bases). The germline gives CDR1 LNHDA, CDR2 SQIVND (reference sequence). CDR3 size: 14 residues. V was shortened by 2 bases and J by 5 bases, with 10 bases between the two germline ends. CDR3: CASSIPGMDQPQHF. CDR3 nucleotide sequence: TGTGCCAGTAGTATACCAGGGATGGATCAGCCCCAGCATTTT.

This chain connects TRBV4-1 to TRBJ2-5, with D perhaps matching TRBD1 (6 bases). Trimming removed 5 bases at V and 3 bases at J, with 19 bases between. Germline V gene data show CDR1 as MGHRA and CDR2 as YSYEKL. The CDR3 length is 16 residues. The CDR3 protein is CASSLQQGRGEETQYF. The DNA of the CDR3 is TGCGCCAGCAGCTTGCAACAGGGTCGGGGTGAAGAGACCCAGTACTTC.

The rearrangement uses TRBV6-2 or TRBV6-3 and TRBJ1-6, with D maybe TRBD1 (5 bases). Germline CDR1 reads MNHEY; CDR2 reads SVGEGT. There are 15 residues in the CDR3. V lost 6 bases to trimming and J lost 9 bases, with 18 bases between them. The CDR3 sequence is CASSSGSPGGSPLHF. The CDR3 DNA reads as TGTGCCAGCAGCTCCGGGTCCCCGGGGGGTTCACCCCTCCACTTT.

The chain uses TRBV19 and TRBJ1-2; the D gene is possibly TRBD1 (6 bases). This CDR3 is built from 13 residues. Germline loops: CDR1 LNHDA, CDR2 SQIVND (reference sequence). V shed 10 bases and J shed 4 bases, with 16 bases lying between them. The CDR3: CATRGQPSYGYTF. The DNA for the CDR3 is TGTGCCACCCGAGGACAGCCCTCCTATGGCTACACCTTC.

The chain combines TRBV30 with TRBJ1-5, with TRBD1 as a possible D gene (5 bases). V lost 2 bases and J lost 3, with 8 bases in between. CDR1 and CDR2 (germline): GTSNPN, SVGIG (reference sequence). The CDR3 has 13 residues. The CDR3 DNA reads as TGTGCCTGGAGTAGCAGGGACAATCAGCCCCAGCATTTT. Its translation is CAWSSRDNQPQHF.